Listed below are T cell receptor beta chains from one sample, sequenced in a study of control samples from healthy donors and cancer patients. TCRdb's copy holds only in-frame clones and misses some; the assay was immunoSEQ multiplex PCR. The data hold under 150,000 clones, with around 90% observed a single time. Sequences were obtained from blood. Receptor source: a man aged 25 to 45 in good health. Each CDR3 is given with its conserved first and last residue. A D gene is named only where the DNA matches it firmly. Clone size is given for some rows only: seen once, a few or many times, or a class if the clone is expanded.

v_call: TRBV6-2/TRBV6-3
d_call: NA
clone_size: NA
j_call: TRBJ1-5
cdr3_nt: TGTGCCAGCAGTCGGACATCAAGCAATCAGCCCCAGCATTTT
cdr3_aa: CASSRTSSNQPQHF

v_call: TRBV27
d_call: TRBD1
clone_size: NA
j_call: TRBJ2-3
cdr3_nt: TGTGCCAGCAGTTTGCAGGGGGCAGAAAAGGGCACAGATACGCAGTATTTT
cdr3_aa: CASSLQGAEKGTDTQYF

v_call: TRBV7-6
d_call: NA
clone_size: NA
j_call: TRBJ2-2
cdr3_nt: TGTGCCAGCAGCACCTTCGGGACCCTTACCGGGGAGCTGTTTTTT
cdr3_aa: CASSTFGTLTGELFF

v_call: TRBV11-2
d_call: NA
clone_size: NA
j_call: TRBJ1-1
cdr3_nt: TGTGCCAGCAGCCCCCGGACGGGGAACACTGAAGCTTTCTTT
cdr3_aa: CASSPRTGNTEAFF

v_call: TRBV7-3
d_call: TRBD1
clone_size: once
j_call: TRBJ2-1
cdr3_nt: TGTGCCAGCAGCTTCTCCGGGACAGGGACCTACAATGAGCAGTTCTTC
cdr3_aa: CASSFSGTGTYNEQFF

v_call: TRBV7-2
d_call: TRBD1
clone_size: NA
j_call: TRBJ2-2
cdr3_nt: TGTGCCAGCACAAGACAGGGGGCCGGGGAGCTGTTTTTT
cdr3_aa: CASTRQGAGELFF

v_call: TRBV19
d_call: NA
clone_size: NA
j_call: TRBJ2-7
cdr3_nt: TGTGCCAGTAGTCAAAAACCGGGTAGCTCCTACGAGCAGTACTTC
cdr3_aa: CASSQKPGSSYEQYF

v_call: TRBV18
d_call: TRBD2
clone_size: NA
j_call: TRBJ2-2
cdr3_nt: TGTGCCAGCTCACCAGTGCGGGGGAGCGGAGGGGAGCTGTTTTTT
cdr3_aa: CASSPVRGSGGELFF

v_call: TRBV7-9
d_call: TRBD2
clone_size: NA
j_call: TRBJ2-5
cdr3_nt: TGTGCCAGCAGCCCGACTAGCGGGGGGGAGTACTTC
cdr3_aa: CASSPTSGGEYF

v_call: TRBV19
d_call: TRBD1
clone_size: NA
j_call: TRBJ1-6
cdr3_nt: TGTGCCAGTAGTCCGGGCCACAGGGGAAATTCACCCCTCCACTTT
cdr3_aa: CASSPGHRGNSPLHF

v_call: TRBV7-9
d_call: TRBD2
clone_size: NA
j_call: TRBJ2-1
cdr3_nt: TGTGCCAGCAGCTTAGGGGACTACTACAATGAGCAGTTCTTC
cdr3_aa: CASSLGDYYNEQFF

v_call: TRBV4-1
d_call: NA
clone_size: NA
j_call: TRBJ2-7
cdr3_nt: TGCGCCAGCAGCCAAGATCATAACGGGCCGACTTACGAGCAGTACTTC
cdr3_aa: CASSQDHNGPTYEQYF

v_call: TRBV19
d_call: TRBD1
clone_size: NA
j_call: TRBJ1-2
cdr3_nt: TGTGCCAGTAGTATTGAAGGGGGCGCTGGCTACACCTTC
cdr3_aa: CASSIEGGAGYTF

v_call: TRBV2
d_call: NA
clone_size: NA
j_call: TRBJ2-3
cdr3_nt: TGTGCCAGCAGTGAAAGATTCCCCACAGATACGCAGTATTTT
cdr3_aa: CASSERFPTDTQYF

v_call: TRBV15
d_call: NA
clone_size: NA
j_call: TRBJ2-7
cdr3_nt: TGTGCCACCAGCAGAGAAGACTCCTACGAGCAGTACTTC
cdr3_aa: CATSREDSYEQYF

v_call: TRBV3-1/TRBV3-2
d_call: NA
clone_size: NA
j_call: TRBJ1-4
cdr3_nt: TGTGCCAGCAGCCAAGATGGGGTCACAACTCCCCTGAATGAAAAACTGTTTTTT
cdr3_aa: CASSQDGVTTPLNEKLFF

v_call: TRBV4-1
d_call: NA
clone_size: NA
j_call: TRBJ2-2
cdr3_nt: TGCGCCAGCAGCTTCCGGGTGACTTTGTCCAGTCTCACCGGGGAGCTGTTTTTT
cdr3_aa: CASSFRVTLSSLTGELFF